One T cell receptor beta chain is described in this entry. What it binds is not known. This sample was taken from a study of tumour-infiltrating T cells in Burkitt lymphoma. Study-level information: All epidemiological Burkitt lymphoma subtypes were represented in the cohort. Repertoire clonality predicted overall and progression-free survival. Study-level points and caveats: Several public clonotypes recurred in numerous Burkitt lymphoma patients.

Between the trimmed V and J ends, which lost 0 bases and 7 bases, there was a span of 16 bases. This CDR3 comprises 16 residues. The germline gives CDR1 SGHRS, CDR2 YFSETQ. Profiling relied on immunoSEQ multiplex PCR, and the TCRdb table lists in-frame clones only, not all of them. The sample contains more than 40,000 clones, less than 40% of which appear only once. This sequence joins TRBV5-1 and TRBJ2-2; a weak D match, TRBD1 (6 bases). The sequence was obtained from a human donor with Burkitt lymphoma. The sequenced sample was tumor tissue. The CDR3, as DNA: TGCGCCAGCAGCTTGGCTGTAAGGGGACAAGGCGGGGAGCTGTTTTTT. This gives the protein CASSLAVRGQGGELFF.